This TCR beta chain was documented in a study of T-cell memory formation after mild COVID-19. Study background: Clustering of TCRs was largely donor specific.

After removal of 10 bases from V and 4 bases from J, the junction contained 4 bases not matched to a gene. Looked up from germline, CDR1 is MNHEY and CDR2 is SVGEGT. This CDR3 has 12 residues. Each CDR3 protein gets one entry after TCRdb re-called the 5' RACE reads with MiXCR. The sample has more than 300,000 distinct CDR3 sequences, 14% seen once. The sample consisted of PBMCs or a T cell subset sorted from them (not recorded which). The chain joins TRBV6-2 or TRBV6-3 to TRBJ1-1; 9 bases align to TRBD1. The TCR originated in a man aged 18 to 30 who had mild COVID-19 (a few samples of this study predate the infection). Cell type and time point are not known. This chain's CDR3 is CATLDRGTEAFF. CDR3 bases: TGTGCCACCCTGGACAGGGGCACTGAAGCTTTCTTT.